Sequencing of this TCR beta chain was carried out in a study of monozygotic twins with inflammatory bowel disease. The template switching step added UMIs that contained a 6-nucleotide sample barcode. One entry per CDR3 protein, without DNA, is what TCRdb gives after re-calling the 5' RACE reads. The repertoire table contains some 200,000 distinct CDR3 sequences. General study findings and limits: Added variability in patient repertoires may stem from differing immunosuppressive treatments. The sharing of clonotypes with others was lower in IBD patients than in healthy twins, especially with disease activity. TCRbeta diversity (inverse Simpson) was lower in IBD patients than in healthy co-twins.

Worth noting for this clonotype: Antigen specificity is unknown.

CDR3 length: 14 amino acids. The V gene is TRBV12-3 or TRBV12-4, the J gene TRBJ2-1. The receptor was isolated from a human donor with ulcerative colitis or Crohn's disease, or a healthy co-twin of an affected twin (not recorded which). Source material: blood. The CDR3 loop reads CASSLREGLYEQFF.